The rows below give T cell receptor beta chains drawn from one sample of a study of blood T cell repertoires in COVID-19. Libraries were prepared by immunoSEQ multiplex PCR; TCRdb keeps only in-frame clonotypes and omits some of them. The sample lists some 110,000 clones; roughly 87% were seen once. Sequencing input: peripheral blood. These receptors originate from a human donor in a cohort sampled during active COVID-19. Both conserved end residues are part of each CDR3. Each record gives: D gene, V gene, clone size, J gene, CDR3 DNA, CDR3 protein. A D gene is named only where the DNA matches it firmly. Clone size is given for some rows only: seen once, a few or many times, or a class if the clone is expanded.

>NA|TRBV3-1/TRBV3-2|NA|TRBJ1-1
TGTGCCAGCACCACCAACGCCAGGGCGGCTGAAGCTTTCTTT
CASTTNARAAEAFF
>TRBD2|TRBV5-1|NA|TRBJ2-7
TGCGCCAGCAGCGGGGAAGGGACTAGCGGGGCGAGGGAGCAGTACTTC
CASSGEGTSGAREQYF
>TRBD1|TRBV13|few|TRBJ1-5
TGTGCCAGCAGCCGACAGGGTCCCAATCAGCCCCAGCATTTT
CASSRQGPNQPQHF
>NA|TRBV30|once|TRBJ1-5
TGTGCCTGGAGCCGACGGGATCAGCCCCAGCATTTT
CAWSRRDQPQHF
>NA|TRBV3-1/TRBV3-2|NA|TRBJ2-5
TGTGCCAGCAGCCAAGACGTGGGGGGAGAGACCCAGTACTTC
CASSQDVGGETQYF
>TRBD2|TRBV4-1|NA|TRBJ2-3
TGCGCCAGCAGCCTAGGGACTAGCGGCACAGATACGCAGTATTTT
CASSLGTSGTDTQYF
>NA|TRBV19|NA|TRBJ1-5
TGTGCCAGTAGCCCGCAGTCTTATAGCAATCAGCCCCAGCATTTT
CASSPQSYSNQPQHF
>NA|TRBV5-4|once|TRBJ2-1
TGTGCCAGCAACAAAGAAACTAGCTACAACAATGAGCAGTTCTTC
CASNKETSYNNEQFF
>NA|TRBV6-5|NA|TRBJ1-5
TGTGCCAGCGGGCAGGGGTCCGGTAGCAATCAGCCCCAGCATTTT
CASGQGSGSNQPQHF
>NA|TRBV4-1|few|TRBJ2-2
TGCGCCAGCAGCCAAGCCCTACGACAGACGGACTACCAATTCGCGAACACCGGGGAGCTGTTTTTT
CASSQALRQTDYQFANTGELFF
>NA|TRBV6-5|NA|TRBJ1-3
TGTGCCAGCAGTTACGGGGCGGCCGGAAACACCATATATTTT
CASSYGAAGNTIYF
>TRBD1|TRBV25-1|NA|TRBJ1-5
TGTGCCAGCAGTGACAGGGACAGGCGCAATCAGCCCCAGCATTTT
CASSDRDRRNQPQHF
>NA|TRBV7-3|NA|TRBJ1-2
TGTGCCAGCAGCCCAGCGACAGGTGTCTATGGCTACACCTTC
CASSPATGVYGYTF
>TRBD2|TRBV5-6|once|TRBJ2-1
TGTGCCAGCAGCCCGGAACGCGGGAGATCCTACAATGAGCAGTTCTTC
CASSPERGRSYNEQFF
>TRBD2|TRBV9|NA|TRBJ2-7
TGTGCCAGCAGCGTAGGGGGGCTAGCGGGCGTAGTCGAGCAGTACTTC
CASSVGGLAGVVEQYF
>NA|TRBV29-1|once|TRBJ2-3
TGCAGCACCTACCTCTTCACAGATACGCAGTATTTT
CSTYLFTDTQYF
>TRBD2|TRBV28|NA|TRBJ2-2
TGTGCCAGCCTCCTGCGACTAGCGGGAGCCGGGGAGCTGTTTTTT
CASLLRLAGAGELFF
>NA|TRBV2|NA|TRBJ2-2
TGTGCCAGCAGTGAATCTAGGAGCACGGGGGGGGAGCTGTTTTTT
CASSESRSTGGELFF
>NA|TRBV7-2|NA|TRBJ2-3
TGTGCCAGCAGCTCGCGGATATCTAGCACAGATACGCAGTATTTT
CASSSRISSTDTQYF
>NA|TRBV21-1|few|TRBJ2-7
TGTGCCAGCTCATCTAAACTTGGAAGGGGCTACGAGCAGTACTTC
CASSSKLGRGYEQYF
>TRBD2|TRBV10-1|NA|TRBJ2-7
TGCGCCAGCAGGAGCGGGAACAAAGGCGAGCAGTACTTC
CASRSGNKGEQYF
>NA|TRBV14|NA|TRBJ1-1
TGTGCCAGCAGCCGCACAGGGCCCACTGAAGCTTTCTTT
CASSRTGPTEAFF
>TRBD1|TRBV7-9|few|TRBJ1-2
TGTGCCAGCAGCTTTGACAGGGGGAAGGAGTACACCTTC
CASSFDRGKEYTF
>TRBD1|TRBV24-1|NA|TRBJ1-1
TGTGCCACCAGGCCTACAGGGGGGAGATACACTGAAGCTTTCTTT
CATRPTGGRYTEAFF
>NA|TRBV19|NA|TRBJ1-5
TGTGCCAGTAGCCCGACAAATAGCAATCAGCCCCAGCATTTT
CASSPTNSNQPQHF
>TRBD2|TRBV7-9|NA|TRBJ2-5
TGTGCCAGCAGCCTGACTAGCGGGAGCCCAGAGACCCAGTACTTC
CASSLTSGSPETQYF
>NA|TRBV10-3|NA|TRBJ1-5
TGTGCCATCAGTGAGTTGGGAGATAATCAGCCCCAGCATTTT
CAISELGDNQPQHF
>NA|TRBV30|NA|TRBJ2-5
TGTGCCCGACGGGCCAAGGGGGGGGTGGAGACCCAGTACTTC
CARRAKGGVETQYF
>TRBD1|TRBV6-4|NA|TRBJ2-1
TGTGCCAGCAGTGACACGGGCAGGGGGCAGTACAATGAGCAGTTCTTC
CASSDTGRGQYNEQFF
>TRBD2|TRBV19|NA|TRBJ2-1
TGTGCCAGTAGTCCCCAGAGCGGGACTTACAATGAGCAGTTCTTC
CASSPQSGTYNEQFF
>TRBD1|TRBV5-1|NA|TRBJ2-7
TGCGCCAGCAGCCAGACAGGGGCCACCTACGAGCAGTACTTC
CASSQTGATYEQYF
>NA|TRBV28|NA|TRBJ1-3
TGTGCCACCCAGTTTCTGGACTGGGCCGAAGGGAGTGGAAACACCATATATTTT
CATQFLDWAEGSGNTIYF
>TRBD1|TRBV9|NA|TRBJ2-7
TGTGCCAGCAGCGTAGGGGGGACAGGGTTTGAGCAGTACTTC
CASSVGGTGFEQYF
>NA|TRBV6-1|once|TRBJ2-7
TGTGCCAGCAGTGAAGCTATCAGGGCCTACGAGCAGTACTTC
CASSEAIRAYEQYF
>NA|TRBV9|NA|TRBJ1-5
TGTGCCAGCAGCACCCCAGCCAGACCGGAGGCCCAGCATTTT
CASSTPARPEAQHF
>NA|TRBV6-5|once|TRBJ1-5
TGTGCCAGCAGTCGGGACTTTAGCAATCAGCCCCAGCATTTT
CASSRDFSNQPQHF
>NA|TRBV15|many|TRBJ1-2
TGTGCCACCAGCAGAGAATCGTTGGACAAAAACACCTTC
CATSRESLDKNTF
>NA|TRBV30|few|TRBJ2-7
TGTGCCTGGAGTTACAGGGCTGCCAGCGAGCAGTACTTC
CAWSYRAASEQYF
>NA|TRBV5-1|NA|TRBJ2-6
TGCGCCAGCAGCATAAGGACAGACCCTAACGTCCTGACTTTC
CASSIRTDPNVLTF
>TRBD2|TRBV27|NA|TRBJ2-7
TGTGCCAGCAGTTCTCCGGAGGGAGGGGTGGGCTACGAGCAGTACTTC
CASSSPEGGVGYEQYF
>NA|TRBV3-1/TRBV3-2|NA|TRBJ2-2
TGTGCCAGCAGCCATTGGGAGACTTCCACCGGGGAGCTGTTTTTT
CASSHWETSTGELFF
>NA|TRBV19|NA|TRBJ1-2
TGTGCCAGTAGTAGGGCCACCTTCTATGGCTACACCTTC
CASSRATFYGYTF
>TRBD2|TRBV7-9|NA|TRBJ2-7
TGTGCCAGCAGAAGGGACTATTACTCCTACGAGCAGTACTTC
CASRRDYYSYEQYF
>NA|TRBV5-4|NA|TRBJ2-3
TGTGCCAGCAGCTTGGGGCAGGGGGGAGATACGCAGTATTTT
CASSLGQGGDTQYF
>NA|TRBV11-1|NA|TRBJ2-5
TGTGCCAGCAGCTTACGTCGTGAGACCCAGTACTTC
CASSLRRETQYF
>TRBD2|TRBV7-2|NA|TRBJ2-5
TGTGCCAGCAGCGACGGGACTAGTGGGGAGACCCAGTACTTC
CASSDGTSGETQYF
>TRBD1|TRBV5-1|once|TRBJ1-4
TGCGCCAGCAGGGCCGGGACAGATGAAAAACTGTTTTTT
CASRAGTDEKLFF
>TRBD2|TRBV5-1|NA|TRBJ2-7
TGCGCCAGCAGCTTGGCCAGCTCTGGGCTAGCGGGAAGTCGAGAGCAGTACTTC
CASSLASSGLAGSREQYF
>TRBD1|TRBV3-1/TRBV3-2|NA|TRBJ1-2
TGTGCCAGCAGCCTCGGACAGGGCTTTGCCGGCTACACCTTC
CASSLGQGFAGYTF
>NA|TRBV11-2|NA|TRBJ1-4
TGTGCCAGCAGCCTCTCGGTGGCAGGTGGAGAAAAACTGTTTTTT
CASSLSVAGGEKLFF
>TRBD1|TRBV6-5|NA|TRBJ1-2
TGTGCCAGCAGTTACGATGACAGGGCGAGTGGCTACACCTTC
CASSYDDRASGYTF
>NA|TRBV7-9|NA|TRBJ2-7
TGTGCCAGCAGCCCGACAGCGACCTACGAGCAGTACTTC
CASSPTATYEQYF
>TRBD2|TRBV29-1|NA|TRBJ2-1
TGCAGCGTGGTGACTAGCGGGAGGGCTGATGAGCAGTTCTTC
CSVVTSGRADEQFF
>NA|TRBV6-2/TRBV6-3|NA|TRBJ1-5
TGTGCCAGCAGTTATCTATCCTTTAGCAATCAGCCCCAGCATTTT
CASSYLSFSNQPQHF
>TRBD1|TRBV27|NA|TRBJ1-2
TGTGCCAGCAGTGGACAGGGTTATGGCTACACCTTC
CASSGQGYGYTF
>NA|TRBV5-1|NA|TRBJ2-3
TGCGCCAGCAGCTTGCCATCGGCCGCGGGCGTCACAGATACGCAGTATTTT
CASSLPSAAGVTDTQYF
>TRBD2|TRBV4-1|NA|TRBJ2-3
TGCGCCAGCAGCCAAGACTGGGCGACTAGCGGGATTACAGATACGCAGTATTTT
CASSQDWATSGITDTQYF
>TRBD1|TRBV28|once|TRBJ1-1
TGTGCCAGCAGCCCCTCGGGACAGGGAAATACTGAAGCTTTCTTT
CASSPSGQGNTEAFF